What follows are 28 T cell receptor beta chains derived from one specimen sequenced in a study of OX40 agonist ivuxolimab in advanced cancers. Preparation of the library involved the immunoSEQ multiplex PCR assay. As stored in TCRdb, this immuneACCESS dataset retains in-frame rearrangements with V and J assigned. A fraction of the clones does not appear; measured against another copy, unresolved V genes explain less than half of the discrepancy, and the remainder lacks a known reason. In this sample the table shows about 23,000 clones, about 85% of which occur a single time. Approximately 15% of the sample belongs to the ten largest clones. This sample comprised CD4+ or CD8+ T cells sorted from blood, obtained in a trial of the OX40 agonist ivuxolimab. The receptors derive from an adult with an advanced solid tumor such as melanoma, head and neck, liver or kidney cancer.

The gene calls are TRBV6-5 and TRBJ2-1; D not certain. V was shortened by 0 bases and J by 9 bases, with 6 bases between the two germline ends. The CDR3 spans 12 residues. Germline loops: CDR1 MNHEY, CDR2 SVGAGI. The CDR3 DNA follows: TGTGCCAGCAGTTACTCGACTGGTGAGCAGTTCTTC. Translation gives CASSYSTGEQFF.

The chain employs TRBV14 and TRBJ2-3; perhaps TRBD2 as D (5 bases). The V gene's germline CDR1 is SGHDN and CDR2 FVKESK. Trimming cost V 3 bases and J 3 bases, with 10 bases left between them. The CDR3 spans 14 residues. The CDR3 loop is CASSHVGLTDTQYF. CDR3 bases: TGTGCCAGCAGCCACGTAGGACTGACAGATACGCAGTATTTT.

The genes are TRBV18 and TRBJ1-2, with D perhaps TRBD1 (5 bases). The germline V gene has CDR1 KGHSH and CDR2 LQKENI. The CDR3 has 16 amino acids. Trimming stripped 2 bases from V and 6 bases from J, with 19 bases between. CDR3 loop: CASSPTVAAGGDGYTF. CDR3 DNA: TGTGCCAGCTCACCAACCGTAGCAGCAGGAGGGGATGGCTACACCTTC. The full variable domain, in which reference TRBV18 and TRBJ1-2 provide the parts outside the CDR3, is NAGVMQNPRHLVRRRGQEARLRCSPMKGHSHVYWYRQLPEEGLKFMVYLQKENIIDESGMPKERFSAEFPKEGPSILRIQQVVRGDSAAYFCASSPTVAAGGDGYTFGSGTRLTVV.

The rearrangement uses TRBV11-2 and TRBJ2-7, with TRBD2 identical over 12 bases. V shed 5 bases and J 7 bases; nucleotides not matched to a gene: 9. CDR3 length equals 15 residues. The germline CDR1 and CDR2 sequences are SGHAT and FQNNGV. CDR3 sequence: CASSLWTSGEGEQYF. The CDR3 DNA is TGTGCCAGCAGCCTATGGACTAGCGGGGAGGGGGAGCAGTACTTC.

This clone was counted between two and nine times. The chain couples TRBV7-9 to TRBJ1-1, with 7 bases lining up with TRBD1. The CDR3 runs to 14 residues. Germline V lookup: CDR1 SEHNR, CDR2 FQNEAQ (reference sequence). With V trimmed by 7 bases and J by 4 bases, 9 bases remained unmatched. In nucleotides, the CDR3 is TGTGCCAGCATCCCACTAGGGGGCATCACTGAAGCTTTCTTT. Translation: CASIPLGGITEAFF.

This sequence joins TRBV5-4 and TRBJ2-1, with D unresolved. V was clipped by 0 bases and J by 0 bases, with 4 bases between them. CDR1 and CDR2 (germline): SGHNT, YYREEE (reference sequence). The CDR3 extends over 14 amino acids. In DNA form, the CDR3 reads TGTGCCAGCAGCTTGGCCGACTCCTACAATGAGCAGTTCTTC. This translates into CASSLADSYNEQFF.

The rearrangement links TRBV19 to TRBJ1-1; tentatively, D is TRBD1 (6 bases). Germline CDR1 and CDR2: LNHDA and SQIVND (reference sequence). CDR3 length: 12 residues. The V end was cut by 3 bases, the J end by 11 bases, with 13 bases between. The CDR3 reads CASSIRGARAFF. The DNA of the CDR3 is TGTGCCAGTAGTATTCGGGGGGCACGGGCTTTCTTT.

This clone was seen a handful of times. This chain links TRBV4-3 with TRBJ1-6; tentative D call: TRBD1 (5 bases). The germline CDR1 and CDR2 sequences are LGHNA and YSLEER. This CDR3 contains 16 residues. V was pared by 1 base and J by 9 bases, with 16 bases between. This CDR3 is CASSQGGGRLSSPLHF. The CDR3 nucleotides read TGCGCCAGCAGCCAAGGGGGCGGGAGGTTAAGTTCACCCCTCCACTTT.

This clone was detected once. The rearrangement uses TRBV7-9 and TRBJ2-7; a weak D match, TRBD2 (6 bases). The CDR3 has 11 residues. CDR1 and CDR2 from the germline V gene are SEHNR and FQNEAQ (reference sequence). Trimming shortened V by 10 bases and J by 7 bases, and 14 bases separated the two germline ends. The CDR3 DNA sequence: TGTGCCACCGATTTTGGGACTGAGCAGTACTTC. Translation: CATDFGTEQYF.

The gene calls are TRBV19 and TRBJ2-7; no firm D call. Between the trimmed V and J ends, which lost 5 bases and 4 bases, there was a span of 15 bases. The length of the CDR3 is 14 residues. CDR1 is LNHDA, CDR2 SQIVND, per germline (reference sequence). The CDR3 nucleotides read TGTGCCAGTAGTCCAGCACCGTCGGAATACGAGCAGTACTTC. Residues: CASSPAPSEYEQYF.

The chain joins TRBV4-2 to TRBJ1-5; possibly TRBD1 for D (5 bases). Germline CDR1 and CDR2: LGHNA and YNFKEQ. With 5 bases removed from V and 6 bases from J, the gap between germline ends came to 17 bases. The CDR3 has 15 amino acids. CDR3 in amino acids: CASSLEGREGQPQHF. The CDR3 bases are TGTGCCAGCAGCTTGGAGGGGCGAGAGGGTCAGCCCCAGCATTTT.

The rearrangement uses TRBV27 and TRBJ2-7; 8 nucleotides align to TRBD2. Germline loops: CDR1 MNHEY, CDR2 SMNVEV (reference sequence). There are 14 residues in the CDR3. V lost 8 bases and J lost 0; bases outside the gene matches: 6. The CDR3 nucleotides read TGTGCCAGCTCCCAGCGGGGGAGCTCCTACGAGCAGTACTTC. The encoded protein is CASSQRGSSYEQYF.

This rearrangement joins TRBV9 to TRBJ1-2; no firm D call. This CDR3 spans 16 amino acids. Deletions cut 0 bases from V and 4 bases from J, with 16 bases between. Germline loops: CDR1 SGDLS, CDR2 YYNGEE. This CDR3 reads CASSVATKGDGYGYTF. The CDR3 DNA follows: TGTGCCAGCAGCGTAGCTACGAAGGGAGATGGCTATGGCTACACCTTC. Full variable domain (missing parts from reference TRBV9 and TRBJ1-2): DSGVTQTPKHLITATGQRVTLRCSPRSGDLSVYWYQQSLDQGLQFLIQYYNGEERAKGNILERFSAQQFPDLHSELNLSSLELGDSALYFCASSVATKGDGYGYTFGSGTRLTVV.

The genes are TRBV7-9 and TRBJ2-3; D might be TRBD2 (7 bases). This CDR3 spans 15 amino acids. V was shortened by 3 bases and J by 3 bases, with 13 bases between the two germline ends. Per germline, CDR1 SEHNR and CDR2 FQNEAQ (reference sequence). CDR3 coding DNA: TGTGCCAGCAGCTTTTACGGGGGGCTAACAGATACGCAGTATTTT. It is translated as CASSFYGGLTDTQYF.

Details on this clone: The germline gene is not matched at one end of the junction; a read error may be the cause. The chain couples TRBV7-7 to TRBJ1-1; the D gene is possibly TRBD1 (5 bases). This CDR3 region has 15 residues. From germline, CDR1 is SSHAT and CDR2 FNYEAQ (reference sequence). CDR3 nucleotides: TGTGCTAGCAGCTTCGGGAGGGGAGTGAACACTGAAGCTTTCTTT. It specifies CASSFGRGVNTEAFF.

The rearrangement joins TRBV15 to TRBJ2-1; TRBD1 matches at 11 bases. Per the germline V gene, CDR1 is LNHNV and CDR2 is YYDKDF (reference sequence). This CDR3 region has 16 residues. V gave up 2 bases and J gave up 4 bases; unmatched junction bases: 4. CDR3 sequence: CATSRLRDRGYNEQFF. CDR3 in DNA: TGTGCCACCAGCAGATTACGGGACAGGGGGTACAATGAGCAGTTCTTC.

The V and J genes are TRBV9 and TRBJ1-1; D not resolved. Germline CDR1 SGDLS, CDR2 YYNGEE. The CDR3 length is 14 residues. Trimming stripped 4 bases from V and 1 base from J, with 11 bases between. CDR3 nucleotides: TGTGCCAGCAGCCACGGGATAGGGAACACTGAAGCTTTCTTT. Translation gives CASSHGIGNTEAFF.

This clone was found a few times. This sequence joins TRBV19 and TRBJ1-6; 10 nucleotides match TRBD1. This CDR3 is 15 amino acids long. The germline V gene encodes CDR1 LNHDA and CDR2 SQIVND (reference sequence). V lost 8 bases, J lost 8 bases, and 9 bases stayed unmatched. The CDR3 sequence: CASRVSGTGDSPLHF. The CDR3 DNA reads as TGTGCCAGTCGCGTCTCCGGGACAGGGGATTCACCCCTCCACTTT.

The chain links TRBV5-4 to TRBJ2-7, with a tentative D call TRBD1 (7 bases). From germline, CDR1 is SGHNT and CDR2 YYREEE (reference sequence). CDR3 length equals 15 residues. The V and J ends lost 0 bases and 6 bases respectively, with 16 bases between them. CDR3 protein: CASSLVGGGLGEQYF. CDR3 DNA: TGTGCCAGCAGCTTGGTTGGAGGGGGCTTGGGCGAGCAGTACTTC.

This rearrangement joins TRBV7-9 to TRBJ1-2; maybe TRBD1 (6 bases). Germline V gives CDR1 SEHNR, CDR2 FQNEAQ (reference sequence). The V gene lost 2 bases and the J gene lost 7 bases, with 14 bases spanning the gap. This CDR3 comprises 14 residues. The CDR3 DNA reads as TGTGCCAGCAGCTTAATTGACAGGTTAGGTGGCTACACCTTC. Translated: CASSLIDRLGGYTF.

The chain has TRBV6-1 and TRBJ1-1, with 8 bases identical to TRBD1. The trim removed 4 bases at V and 5 bases at J, leaving 3 bases unmatched. Germline values: CDR1 MNHNS, CDR2 SASEGT. The CDR3 is 13 residues long. CDR3 amino acids: CASSGTGWTEAFF. CDR3 bases: TGTGCCAGCAGTGGGACAGGGTGGACTGAAGCTTTCTTT.

This chain links TRBV7-9 with TRBJ1-1; D is possibly TRBD1 (5 bases). The ends were cut back, 4 bases at V and 3 bases at J, with 18 bases in the middle. CDR3 length: 16 amino acids. The V gene's germline CDR1 is SEHNR and CDR2 FQNEAQ (reference sequence). The CDR3 region is CASSSGREPLYTEAFF. Here the CDR3 DNA reads TGTGCCAGCAGCTCAGGCAGGGAACCTCTTTACACTGAAGCTTTCTTT.

The chain combines TRBV5-6 with TRBJ2-1, with D possibly called TRBD1 or TRBD2 (6 bases each). Looked up from germline, CDR1 is SGHDT and CDR2 is YYEEEE. V was pared by 2 bases and J by 1 base, with 10 bases between. The CDR3 runs 15 residues. Written as DNA, the CDR3 is TGTGCCAGCAGCTTAGGAGGGGGATCCTACAATGAGCAGTTCTTC. Its protein product is CASSLGGGSYNEQFF.

This clone was seen only a few times. This chain's CDR3 is CASSTENYEQYF. The CDR3 DNA reads TGTGCCAGCTCGACGGAAAACTACGAGCAGTACTTC. The rearrangement uses TRBV7-9 and TRBJ2-7; D unclear. Germline V gives CDR1 SEHNR, CDR2 FQNEAQ (reference sequence). The V end lost 8 bases, the J end lost 3 bases, and 11 bases lay between the germline ends. The CDR3 sequence is 12 residues long.

The rearrangement joins TRBV9 to TRBJ1-1, with D maybe TRBD1 (6 bases). Trimming shortened V by 0 bases and J by 2 bases, and 8 bases separated the two germline ends. There are 14 residues in the CDR3. Germline CDR1 SGDLS, CDR2 YYNGEE. The CDR3 protein is CASSVEGGNTEAFF. DNA for the CDR3: TGTGCCAGCAGCGTAGAGGGGGGAAACACTGAAGCTTTCTTT.

This clone was seen a single time. The chain joins TRBV4-3 to TRBJ1-2, with 9 bases identical to TRBD1. Per germline, CDR1 LGHNA and CDR2 YSLEER. This CDR3 region has 15 residues. V shed 0 bases and J 2 bases; nucleotides not matched to a gene: 1. Written as DNA, the CDR3 is TGCGCCAGCAGCCAAGACGGACAGGGGAACTATGGCTACACCTTC. This encodes CASSQDGQGNYGYTF.

This sequence joins TRBV4-3 and TRBJ2-7; D may be TRBD2 (6 bases). Germline V lookup: CDR1 LGHNA, CDR2 YSLEER. V was cut by 0 bases and J by 6 bases, with 12 bases left in between. CDR3 length: 14 amino acids. The CDR3 DNA reads as TGCGCCAGCAGCCAAGAGGAGGGTCGGGCCGAGCAGTACTTC. It encodes CASSQEEGRAEQYF.

The chain employs TRBV7-3 and TRBJ2-1; no reliable D call. The V gene lost 5 bases and the J gene lost 3 bases, with 14 bases spanning the gap. There are 15 residues in the CDR3. Germline CDR1 SGHTA, CDR2 FQGTGA. Here the CDR3 DNA reads TGTGCCAGCAGCCCATCCAACTCCGTCTACAATGAGCAGTTCTTC. It encodes CASSPSNSVYNEQFF.